This T cell receptor (beta chain) came from a study of persistence of HIV-infected CD4 T cells. The V end was cut by 0 bases, the J end by 8 bases, with 8 bases between. The CDR3 sequence is 12 residues long. The V gene's germline CDR1 is SGHNT and CDR2 YYREEE (reference sequence). Nonspecific anti-CD3/anti-CD28 bead stimulation represents the broad CD4+ T cell repertoire. Sorting of responding CD4+ T cells relied on upregulated CD40 ligand together with CD69. The immunoSEQ assay was version 4, run in survey mode. Sequenced by immunoSEQ multiplex PCR; TCRdb stores in-frame clones only, minus some. This sample yields roughly 43,000 clones, of which more than 70% are seen a single time; just over 1% belongs to the top ten. Study-level findings and limits: CMV- and Gag-responding cells had lower TCRbeta richness than CD3/CD28-responding cells.

On this clone itself: Its cognate antigen is unknown.

The receptor's source is an adult man with HIV who was CMV-seropositive. V is TRBV5-4 and J is TRBJ1-1; D gene ambiguous. Here the sequenced sample was CD4+ T cells sorted from PBMCs after roughly 20-hour stimulation, taken from a patient who received antiretroviral therapy. This CDR3 reads CASSLARGEAFF. The CDR3 nucleotides read TGTGCCAGCAGCTTGGCCCGCGGAGAAGCTTTCTTT.